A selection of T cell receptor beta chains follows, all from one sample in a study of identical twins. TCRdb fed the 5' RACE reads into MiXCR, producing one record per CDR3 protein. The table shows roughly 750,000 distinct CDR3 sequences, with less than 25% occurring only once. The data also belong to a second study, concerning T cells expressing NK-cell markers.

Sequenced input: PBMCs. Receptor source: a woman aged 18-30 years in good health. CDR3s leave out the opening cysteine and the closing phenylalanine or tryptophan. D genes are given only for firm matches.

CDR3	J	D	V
ASSLTPAPTYEQY	TRBJ2-7	NA	TRBV7-3
ASSSGQGVSPLH	TRBJ1-6	TRBD1	TRBV5-1
SATRTSGGAWNEQF	TRBJ2-1	TRBD2	TRBV20-1
SAREREPYEQY	TRBJ2-7	TRBD2	TRBV20-1
ASSDPSSEAF	TRBJ1-1	NA	TRBV25-1
ASSRNRGQTGELF	TRBJ2-2	TRBD1	TRBV11-2
ASTPVRAPTNYGYT	TRBJ1-2	NA	TRBV12-3/TRBV12-4
ASKRTSGRDSTDTQY	TRBJ2-3	TRBD2	TRBV6-2/TRBV6-3
ASSLAVIRQETQY	TRBJ2-5	NA	TRBV5-5
ASSFGHAETQY	TRBJ2-5	NA	TRBV12-3/TRBV12-4
ASSSSGGNTEAF	TRBJ1-1	NA	TRBV7-9
SGKKGATEAF	TRBJ1-1	NA	TRBV29-1
SARDWLGDATDTQY	TRBJ2-3	NA	TRBV20-1
ASRGRGDPYNEQF	TRBJ2-1	TRBD2	TRBV5-1
ASSFGPGEETQY	TRBJ2-5	NA	TRBV5-1
ASSLVARGVQY	TRBJ2-4	NA	TRBV12-3/TRBV12-4
ASGTEQPQH	TRBJ1-5	NA	TRBV12-5
ASSYPFALANEQF	TRBJ2-1	NA	TRBV6-2/TRBV6-3